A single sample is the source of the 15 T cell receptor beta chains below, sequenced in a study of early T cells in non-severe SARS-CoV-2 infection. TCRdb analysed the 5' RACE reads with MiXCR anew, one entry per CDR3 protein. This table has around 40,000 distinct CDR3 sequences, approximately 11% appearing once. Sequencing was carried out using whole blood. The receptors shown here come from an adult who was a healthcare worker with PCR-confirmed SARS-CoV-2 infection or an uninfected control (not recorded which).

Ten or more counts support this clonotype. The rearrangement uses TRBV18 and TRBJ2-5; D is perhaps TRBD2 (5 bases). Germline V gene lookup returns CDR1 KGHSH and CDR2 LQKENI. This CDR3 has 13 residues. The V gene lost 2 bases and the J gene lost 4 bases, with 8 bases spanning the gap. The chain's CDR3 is CASSPTGRETQYF. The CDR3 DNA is TGTGCCAGCTCACCAACGGGGAGAGAGACCCAGTACTTC.

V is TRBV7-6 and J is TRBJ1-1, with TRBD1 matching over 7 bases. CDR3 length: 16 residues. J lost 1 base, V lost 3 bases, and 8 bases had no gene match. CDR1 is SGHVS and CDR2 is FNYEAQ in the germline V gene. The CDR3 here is CASSFPRGGENTEAFF. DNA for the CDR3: TGTGCCAGCAGCTTCCCCAGGGGGGGAGAGAACACTGAAGCTTTCTTT.

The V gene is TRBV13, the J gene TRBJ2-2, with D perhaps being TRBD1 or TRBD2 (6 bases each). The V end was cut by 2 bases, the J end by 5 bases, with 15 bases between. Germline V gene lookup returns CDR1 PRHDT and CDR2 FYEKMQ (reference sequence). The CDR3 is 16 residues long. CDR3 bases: TGTGCCAGCAGCTTACTACCGGGGGCAGGGACCGGGGAGCTGTTTTTT. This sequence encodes CASSLLPGAGTGELFF.

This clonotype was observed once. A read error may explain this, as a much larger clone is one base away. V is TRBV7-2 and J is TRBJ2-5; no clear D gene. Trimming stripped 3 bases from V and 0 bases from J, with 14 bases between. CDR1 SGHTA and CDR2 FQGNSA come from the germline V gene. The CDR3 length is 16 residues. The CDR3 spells CASSFTSTVNQETQYF. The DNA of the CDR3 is TGTGCCAGCAGCTTTACTTCTACAGTGAACCAAGAGACCCAGTACTTC.

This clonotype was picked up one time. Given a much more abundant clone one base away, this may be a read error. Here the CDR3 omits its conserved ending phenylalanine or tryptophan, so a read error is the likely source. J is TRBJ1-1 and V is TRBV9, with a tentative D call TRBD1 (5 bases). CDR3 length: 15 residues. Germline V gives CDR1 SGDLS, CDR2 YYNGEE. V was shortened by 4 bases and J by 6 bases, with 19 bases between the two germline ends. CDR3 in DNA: TGTGCCAGCAGCCTGGGACGGCGCCGCCAGTCTGAAGCTTTCCTT. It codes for CASSLGRRRQSEAFL.

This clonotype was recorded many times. The CDR3 DNA reads TGCAGCGTTGAAAATTGGGAGAACAATGAGCAGTTCTTC. Protein sequence: CSVENWENNEQFF. V usage is TRBV29-1 and J usage is TRBJ2-1; possibly TRBD2 for D (5 bases). This CDR3 is built from 13 residues. V lost 2 bases, J lost 5 bases, and 10 bases lay in between. Germline V gives CDR1 SQVTM, CDR2 ANQGSEA.

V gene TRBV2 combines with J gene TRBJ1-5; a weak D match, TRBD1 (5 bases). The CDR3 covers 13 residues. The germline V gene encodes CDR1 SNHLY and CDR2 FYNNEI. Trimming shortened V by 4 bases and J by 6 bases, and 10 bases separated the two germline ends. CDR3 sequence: CASSAQGGQPQHF. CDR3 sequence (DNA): TGTGCCAGCAGTGCGCAGGGCGGTCAGCCCCAGCATTTT.

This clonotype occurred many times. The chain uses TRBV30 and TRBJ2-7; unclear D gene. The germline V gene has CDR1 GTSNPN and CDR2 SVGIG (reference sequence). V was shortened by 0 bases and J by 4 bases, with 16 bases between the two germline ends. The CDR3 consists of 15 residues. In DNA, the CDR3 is TGTGCCTGGAGTGTACTATCGGCAGGAAGGTACGAGCAGTACTTC. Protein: CAWSVLSAGRYEQYF.

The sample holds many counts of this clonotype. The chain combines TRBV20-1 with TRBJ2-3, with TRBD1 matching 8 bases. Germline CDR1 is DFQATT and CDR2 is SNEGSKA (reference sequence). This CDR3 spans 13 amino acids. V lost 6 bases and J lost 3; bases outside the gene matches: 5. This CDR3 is CSADGQGTDTQYF. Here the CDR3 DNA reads TGCAGTGCCGACGGACAGGGAACAGATACGCAGTATTTT.

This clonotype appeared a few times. CDR3 coding DNA: TGTGCCAGCAGCTACTCTGGGGCCAACGTCCTGACTTTC. Amino acids: CASSYSGANVLTF. The chain recombines TRBV7-8 with TRBJ2-6; D remains ambiguous. V was trimmed by 4 bases and J by 0 bases, leaving 1 base between them. There are 13 residues in the CDR3. Germline CDR1 SGHVS, CDR2 FQNEAQ.

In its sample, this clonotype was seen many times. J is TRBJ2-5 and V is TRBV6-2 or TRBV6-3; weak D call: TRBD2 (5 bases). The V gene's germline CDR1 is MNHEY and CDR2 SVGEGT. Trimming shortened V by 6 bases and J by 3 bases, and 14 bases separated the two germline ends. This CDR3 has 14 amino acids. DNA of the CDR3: TGTGCCAGCAGAACACGGCGGCGGGAAGAGACCCAGTACTTC. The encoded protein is CASRTRRREETQYF.

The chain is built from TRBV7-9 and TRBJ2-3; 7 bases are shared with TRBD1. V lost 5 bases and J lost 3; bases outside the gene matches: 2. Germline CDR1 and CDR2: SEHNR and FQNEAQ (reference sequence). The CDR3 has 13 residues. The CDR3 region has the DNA TGTGCCAGCAGCGACAGGGTTACAGATACGCAGTATTTT. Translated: CASSDRVTDTQYF.

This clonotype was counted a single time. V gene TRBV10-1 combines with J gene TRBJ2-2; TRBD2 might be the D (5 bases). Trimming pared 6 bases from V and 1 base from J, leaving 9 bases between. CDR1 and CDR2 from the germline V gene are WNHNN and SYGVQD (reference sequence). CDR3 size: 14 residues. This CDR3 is CASSGKQNTGELFF. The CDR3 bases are TGCGCCAGCAGCGGGAAACAGAACACCGGGGAGCTGTTTTTT.

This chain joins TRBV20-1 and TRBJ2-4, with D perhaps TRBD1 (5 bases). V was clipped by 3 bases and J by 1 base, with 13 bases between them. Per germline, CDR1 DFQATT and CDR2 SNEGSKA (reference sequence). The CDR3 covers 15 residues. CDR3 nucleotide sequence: TGCAGTGCTAGTCGCCCTAGGGGCGCCAAAAACATTCAGTACTTC. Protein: CSASRPRGAKNIQYF.

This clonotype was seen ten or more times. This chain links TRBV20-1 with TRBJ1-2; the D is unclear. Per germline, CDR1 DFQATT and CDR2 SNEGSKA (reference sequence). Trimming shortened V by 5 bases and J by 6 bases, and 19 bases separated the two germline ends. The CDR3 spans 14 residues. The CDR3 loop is CSAFDPYGNNGYTF. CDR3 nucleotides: TGCAGTGCTTTCGACCCTTACGGGAACAATGGCTACACCTTC.